This is a list of T cell receptor beta chains from one sample in a study of blood T cells in healthy people across ages. MiXCR, run by TCRdb on the 5' RACE reads, gives a single entry per CDR3 protein. The data show about 1.4 million distinct CDR3 sequences, with approximately 59% seen just once and over 6.5% held by the top ten. The sample consisted of blood. These receptors all stem from a man aged 18 to 30 in good health. Both conserved end residues are part of each CDR3. Each record gives: clone size, V gene, J gene, D gene, CDR3 protein, CDR3 DNA. The D gene is left open where the match is weak. Size is stated for part of the rows, as once, few or many counts, or as a class when the clone is expanded.

abundance: .
v_gene: TRBV7-9
j_gene: TRBJ2-5
d_gene: TRBD2
CDR3aa: CASSPFRTSQETQYF
CDR3nt: TGTGCCAGCAGCCCCTTCAGGACTAGCCAAGAGACCCAGTACTTC

abundance: .
v_gene: TRBV25-1
j_gene: TRBJ1-1
d_gene: TRBD1
CDR3aa: CASSESGTANTEAFF
CDR3nt: TGTGCCAGCAGTGAATCCGGGACAGCGAACACTGAAGCTTTCTTT

abundance: once
v_gene: TRBV7-8
j_gene: TRBJ1-1
d_gene: TRBD1
CDR3aa: CASIKTGGWTEAFF
CDR3nt: TGTGCCAGCATAAAGACAGGGGGGTGGACTGAAGCTTTCTTT

abundance: .
v_gene: TRBV12-5
j_gene: TRBJ2-7
d_gene: .
CDR3aa: CASGLPPEQYF
CDR3nt: TGTGCTAGTGGTTTGCCTCCCGAGCAGTACTTC

abundance: .
v_gene: TRBV4-1
j_gene: TRBJ2-1
d_gene: .
CDR3aa: CASSQANSKEQFF
CDR3nt: TGCGCCAGCAGCCAAGCTAACTCCAAGGAGCAGTTCTTC

abundance: .
v_gene: TRBV29-1
j_gene: TRBJ2-7
d_gene: TRBD1
CDR3aa: CSVEGDRDYYEQYF
CDR3nt: TGCAGCGTTGAGGGGGACAGGGACTACTACGAGCAGTACTTC

abundance: few
v_gene: TRBV7-9
j_gene: TRBJ1-2
d_gene: .
CDR3aa: CASSKGRDLFGYTF
CDR3nt: TGTGCCAGCAGTAAGGGCAGGGACCTATTTGGCTACACCTTC

abundance: .
v_gene: TRBV12-3/TRBV12-4
j_gene: TRBJ1-6
d_gene: TRBD1
CDR3aa: CASTTGTEYSPLHF
CDR3nt: TGTGCCAGCACTACCGGGACAGAGTATTCACCCCTCCACTTT

abundance: .
v_gene: TRBV14
j_gene: TRBJ2-5
d_gene: TRBD2
CDR3aa: CASSRPSGTTQETQYF
CDR3nt: TGTGCCAGCAGCCGCCCGAGCGGGACTACTCAAGAGACCCAGTACTTC

abundance: .
v_gene: TRBV5-1
j_gene: TRBJ2-1
d_gene: .
CDR3aa: CASSLANILERAIGEPNEQFF
CDR3nt: TGCGCCAGCAGCTTGGCCAATATTCTCGAGAGGGCCATTGGCGAACCCAATGAGCAGTTCTTC

abundance: few
v_gene: TRBV4-3
j_gene: TRBJ2-1
d_gene: .
CDR3aa: CASSLGHGGYEQFF
CDR3nt: TGCGCCAGCAGCCTAGGACACGGGGGTTATGAGCAGTTCTTC

abundance: .
v_gene: TRBV12-3/TRBV12-4
j_gene: TRBJ1-2
d_gene: TRBD1
CDR3aa: CASTRDRVAGYTF
CDR3nt: TGTGCCAGCACCCGGGACAGGGTCGCTGGCTACACCTTC

abundance: once
v_gene: TRBV13
j_gene: TRBJ2-1
d_gene: .
CDR3aa: CASSFQVRANEQFF
CDR3nt: TGTGCCAGCAGCTTCCAGGTCAGAGCGAATGAGCAGTTCTTC

abundance: .
v_gene: TRBV29-1
j_gene: TRBJ2-1
d_gene: .
CDR3aa: CSVEGYQETQFF
CDR3nt: TGCAGCGTTGAGGGGTACCAAGAGACCCAGTTCTTC

abundance: .
v_gene: TRBV21-1
j_gene: TRBJ2-1
d_gene: .
CDR3aa: CASSKGAGSELEYNEQFF
CDR3nt: TGTGCCAGCAGCAAAGGGGCGGGGTCCGAACTCGAATACAATGAGCAGTTCTTC

abundance: .
v_gene: TRBV5-1
j_gene: TRBJ2-7
d_gene: .
CDR3aa: CASSLTTGAYEQYF
CDR3nt: TGCGCCAGCAGCTTGACGACTGGGGCCTACGAGCAGTACTTC

abundance: once
v_gene: TRBV6-5
j_gene: TRBJ1-2
d_gene: TRBD1
CDR3aa: CASSQGGGYYGYTF
CDR3nt: TGTGCCAGCAGTCAGGGAGGGGGCTACTATGGCTACACCTTC

abundance: .
v_gene: TRBV6-2/TRBV6-3
j_gene: TRBJ2-3
d_gene: TRBD1
CDR3aa: CASTPGQRPDTQYF
CDR3nt: TGTGCCAGTACGCCGGGACAGAGGCCAGATACGCAGTATTTT

abundance: .
v_gene: TRBV5-6
j_gene: TRBJ2-2
d_gene: .
CDR3aa: CASSLVGPQNSGELFF
CDR3nt: TGTGCCAGCAGCTTGGTGGGCCCGCAGAACTCCGGGGAGCTGTTTTTT

abundance: .
v_gene: TRBV4-2
j_gene: TRBJ2-3
d_gene: .
CDR3aa: CASSQVSQGPPDTQYF
CDR3nt: TGTGCCAGCAGCCAAGTCTCGCAGGGACCGCCAGATACGCAGTATTTT

abundance: .
v_gene: TRBV27
j_gene: TRBJ1-2
d_gene: TRBD1
CDR3aa: CASSFGQGNTIYGYTF
CDR3nt: TGTGCCAGCAGTTTCGGACAGGGCAATACTATTTATGGCTACACCTTC

abundance: few
v_gene: TRBV4-1
j_gene: TRBJ2-3
d_gene: .
CDR3aa: CASSLQGPGGTDTQYF
CDR3nt: TGCGCCAGCAGCCTCCAAGGGCCGGGGGGCACAGATACGCAGTATTTT

abundance: .
v_gene: TRBV29-1
j_gene: TRBJ2-1
d_gene: TRBD1
CDR3aa: CSVEVFGWSRDSNGDSSYNEQFF
CDR3nt: TGCAGCGTTGAAGTATTTGGGTGGAGCCGGGACAGCAACGGGGATAGCTCCTACAATGAGCAGTTCTTC

abundance: .
v_gene: TRBV9
j_gene: TRBJ2-1
d_gene: .
CDR3aa: CASSDHPLAYEQFF
CDR3nt: TGTGCCAGCAGCGACCACCCGCTAGCATATGAGCAGTTCTTC

abundance: .
v_gene: TRBV6-5
j_gene: TRBJ2-1
d_gene: TRBD1
CDR3aa: CASSPLRDSSYNEQFF
CDR3nt: TGTGCCAGCAGTCCCCTCCGGGACAGCTCTTACAATGAGCAGTTCTTC

abundance: few
v_gene: TRBV7-2
j_gene: TRBJ2-7
d_gene: .
CDR3aa: CASSREGGYEQYF
CDR3nt: TGTGCCAGCAGTCGTGAGGGGGGCTACGAGCAGTACTTC

abundance: few
v_gene: TRBV10-3
j_gene: TRBJ2-1
d_gene: TRBD1
CDR3aa: CAILGGAGGTYNEQFF
CDR3nt: TGTGCCATTCTGGGCGGCGCAGGGGGTACCTACAATGAGCAGTTCTTC

abundance: few
v_gene: TRBV29-1
j_gene: TRBJ2-1
d_gene: TRBD2
CDR3aa: CSVQTGTRVSREQFF
CDR3nt: TGCAGCGTCCAGACCGGGACTAGAGTCTCTCGTGAGCAGTTCTTC

abundance: few
v_gene: TRBV3-1
j_gene: TRBJ1-4
d_gene: .
CDR3aa: CASSQVTHEKLFF
CDR3nt: TGTGCCAGCAGCCAGGTGACCCATGAAAAACTGTTTTTT

abundance: .
v_gene: TRBV7-8
j_gene: TRBJ2-1
d_gene: TRBD2
CDR3aa: CASSLELAGYLLNEQFF
CDR3nt: TGTGCCAGCAGCTTAGAACTAGCGGGATACCTGTTGAATGAGCAGTTCTTC

abundance: .
v_gene: TRBV24-1
j_gene: TRBJ1-2
d_gene: TRBD1
CDR3aa: CATSDYGTGDLYGYTF
CDR3nt: TGTGCCACCAGTGATTACGGGACAGGGGACCTCTATGGCTACACCTTC

abundance: .
v_gene: TRBV27
j_gene: TRBJ1-2
d_gene: TRBD1
CDR3aa: CASRVGQGSYTF
CDR3nt: TGTGCCAGCAGGGTCGGACAGGGCAGCTACACCTTC

abundance: .
v_gene: TRBV12-3/TRBV12-4
j_gene: TRBJ2-3
d_gene: TRBD2
CDR3aa: CASSPGVAGGTDTQYF
CDR3nt: TGTGCCAGCAGTCCGGGGGTAGCGGGGGGCACAGATACGCAGTATTTT

abundance: few
v_gene: TRBV7-2
j_gene: TRBJ2-5
d_gene: .
CDR3aa: CASSLGAGAETQYF
CDR3nt: TGTGCCAGCAGCTTAGGGGCAGGGGCAGAGACCCAGTACTTC

abundance: few
v_gene: TRBV27
j_gene: TRBJ2-5
d_gene: .
CDR3aa: CASSSGLYQETQYF
CDR3nt: TGTGCCAGCAGTTCCGGACTGTACCAAGAGACCCAGTACTTC

abundance: few
v_gene: TRBV7-9
j_gene: TRBJ2-1
d_gene: TRBD2
CDR3aa: CASSSVRSGRAENEQFF
CDR3nt: TGTGCCAGCAGCTCGGTCCGTAGCGGGAGGGCCGAGAATGAGCAGTTCTTC

abundance: .
v_gene: TRBV4-2
j_gene: TRBJ2-7
d_gene: TRBD1
CDR3aa: CASSPGTALEQYF
CDR3nt: TGTGCCAGCAGCCCCGGGACAGCTCTCGAGCAGTACTTC

abundance: few
v_gene: TRBV20-1
j_gene: TRBJ2-4
d_gene: .
CDR3aa: CSARDPQLAKNIQYF
CDR3nt: TGCAGTGCTAGAGATCCCCAGTTAGCCAAAAACATTCAGTACTTC

abundance: .
v_gene: TRBV20-1
j_gene: TRBJ2-7
d_gene: .
CDR3aa: CSAEGAPPSYEQYF
CDR3nt: TGCAGTGCGGAGGGAGCCCCCCCCTCCTACGAGCAGTACTTC

abundance: once
v_gene: TRBV20-1
j_gene: TRBJ2-7
d_gene: TRBD1
CDR3aa: CSALSPTGLKEQYF
CDR3nt: TGCAGTGCTTTATCCCCGACAGGGTTGAAAGAGCAGTACTTC

abundance: .
v_gene: TRBV29-1
j_gene: TRBJ1-1
d_gene: TRBD1
CDR3aa: CSVEDRGRGLFTEAFF
CDR3nt: TGCAGCGTTGAAGATAGGGGCAGGGGGCTTTTTACTGAAGCTTTCTTT

abundance: .
v_gene: TRBV12-3/TRBV12-4
j_gene: TRBJ2-7
d_gene: .
CDR3aa: CASSPTGDWSYEQYF
CDR3nt: TGTGCCAGCAGCCCCACAGGGGACTGGTCCTACGAGCAGTACTTC

abundance: .
v_gene: TRBV28
j_gene: TRBJ2-7
d_gene: TRBD1
CDR3aa: CASKETGAYEQYF
CDR3nt: TGTGCCAGCAAAGAAACAGGGGCCTACGAGCAGTACTTC

abundance: few
v_gene: TRBV20-1
j_gene: TRBJ1-5
d_gene: .
CDR3aa: CSARASDSPYQPQHF
CDR3nt: TGCAGTGCTAGAGCTTCGGATTCACCCTATCAGCCCCAGCATTTT

abundance: .
v_gene: TRBV29-1
j_gene: TRBJ1-1
d_gene: .
CDR3aa: CSVESQGTEAFF
CDR3nt: TGCAGCGTTGAATCACAGGGCACTGAAGCTTTCTTT

abundance: .
v_gene: TRBV13
j_gene: TRBJ2-7
d_gene: TRBD1
CDR3aa: CASSLVGETGTDSYEQYF
CDR3nt: TGTGCCAGCAGCTTAGTTGGGGAGACCGGGACAGACTCCTACGAGCAGTACTTC

abundance: .
v_gene: TRBV20-1
j_gene: TRBJ2-1
d_gene: .
CDR3aa: CSAMARGGRESRYNEQFF
CDR3nt: TGCAGTGCTATGGCGAGGGGGGGCCGGGAAAGTCGCTACAATGAGCAGTTCTTC

abundance: .
v_gene: TRBV20-1
j_gene: TRBJ2-5
d_gene: .
CDR3aa: CSARETQEGYF
CDR3nt: TGCAGTGCTAGGGAGACCCAAGAAGGGTACTTC

abundance: .
v_gene: TRBV7-2
j_gene: TRBJ2-7
d_gene: .
CDR3aa: CASSLEAGRSYEQYF
CDR3nt: TGTGCCAGCAGCTTAGAGGCAGGGCGTTCCTACGAGCAGTACTTC

abundance: .
v_gene: TRBV6-2/TRBV6-3
j_gene: TRBJ1-2
d_gene: .
CDR3aa: CASSYESNYGYTF
CDR3nt: TGTGCCAGCAGTTACGAGAGCAACTATGGCTACACCTTC

abundance: few
v_gene: TRBV4-3
j_gene: TRBJ2-2
d_gene: .
CDR3aa: CASSQDWAGVGELFF
CDR3nt: TGCGCCAGCAGCCAAGATTGGGCAGGGGTCGGGGAGCTGTTTTTT

abundance: .
v_gene: TRBV4-1
j_gene: TRBJ2-1
d_gene: .
CDR3aa: CASSPSPGTPKYEQFF
CDR3nt: TGCGCCAGCAGCCCCTCGCCCGGCACCCCCAAATACGAGCAGTTCTTC